A selection of T cell receptor beta chains follows, all from one sample in a study of T cell repertoires in cytomegalovirus infection. No antigen is known for these receptors. Each CDR3 protein gets one entry after TCRdb re-called the reads with MiXCR. The sample gives approximately 910,000 distinct CDR3 sequences, 31% of which show up once; about an eighth is in the top ten. The specimen was cultured CD8+ T cells from PBMCs, collected from culture after CMV antigen stimulation. The receptors stem from a human donor in good health (CMV status not recorded). Some clones in this sample may be carry-over from other donors' samples. The CDR3 runs from the conserved cysteine through the conserved F or W.

>TRBJ2-1|18|TRBV7-6
CASSPPVASGGAYNEQFF
>TRBJ2-7|14|TRBV7-2
CASSRLLAAYEQYF
>TRBJ2-5|16|TRBV7-6
CASSLFLAVRGETQYF
>TRBJ2-3|16|TRBV7-7
CASSLKPGLGTDTQYF
>TRBJ2-3|15|TRBV4-1
CASSQVGTGSDTQYF
>TRBJ2-3|19|TRBV7-2
CASSSEMHLAGGSTDTQYF
>TRBJ1-2|17|TRBV4-3
CASSQDLGLRANYGYTF
>TRBJ2-7|13|TRBV4-1
CASSPRRNYEQYF
>TRBJ1-1|15|TRBV6-2/TRBV6-3
CASSYSDLGNTEAFF
>TRBJ2-4|16|TRBV2
CASRPDRDRTKNIQYF
>TRBJ2-5|13|TRBV11-2
CATIAGAQETQYF
>TRBJ2-1|17|TRBV7-9
CASSPKRSGGPYNEQFF
>TRBJ1-4|15|TRBV27
CASSSSGQGPIQLFF
>TRBJ2-1|14|TRBV7-6
CASSLAGGVDEQFF
>TRBJ2-7|15|TRBV5-1
CASSLETGSSYEQYF
>TRBJ2-3|14|TRBV7-6
CASSLVGATDTQYF
>TRBJ2-7|12|TRBV29-1
CSVWTQVYEQYF
>TRBJ2-1|16|TRBV18
CASSPPGQGALDEQFF
>TRBJ2-5|15|TRBV7-9
CASSLPGDTQETQYF
>TRBJ2-7|13|TRBV6-8
CASSYRGPSEQYF
>TRBJ1-5|13|TRBV7-8
CASNLVGNQPQHF
>TRBJ1-1|15|TRBV11-3
CASSRTDRGKTEAFF
>TRBJ1-5|15|TRBV25-1
CASSAHGTANQPQHF
>TRBJ1-1|14|TRBV5-4
CASSLTMGVDEAFF
>TRBJ2-1|14|TRBV29-1
CSVETGESYNEQFF
>TRBJ1-1|14|TRBV12-3/TRBV12-4
CASSLNSRGTEAFF
>TRBJ1-2|17|TRBV6-5
CASSSTGGPTFNYGYTF